The rows below give T cell receptor beta chains drawn from one sample of a study of cytomegalovirus exposure and HLA in healthy donors. Sequencing used immunoSEQ multiplex PCR; TCRdb keeps in-frame clones, though not all of them. The data contain about 100,000 clones, roughly 88% of them seen just once; the ten biggest clones take up more than 0.95%. Sequenced: PBMCs. The receptors were gathered from a woman under 30 in good health and CMV-seronegative. CDR3s include the opening cysteine and the closing phenylalanine or tryptophan. The D gene is left open where the match is weak. The size field is filled for only some rows; it gives once, few, many or a size class.

v_call: TRBV5-6
d_call: TRBD1
cdr3_length: 18
j_call: TRBJ2-5
clone_size: .
cdr3_aa: CASSPEQGAEPFGPIRHF
cdr3_nt: TGTGCCAGCAGCCCGGAGCAGGGGGCTGAGCCCTTTGGACCAATTCGCCACTTC

v_call: TRBV10-2
d_call: .
cdr3_length: 18
j_call: TRBJ1-1
clone_size: .
cdr3_aa: CASSRLGETGTGNTEAFF
cdr3_nt: TGCGCCAGCAGTCGGCTGGGGGAAACAGGGACGGGGAACACTGAAGCTTTCTTT

v_call: TRBV19
d_call: TRBD1
cdr3_length: 15
j_call: TRBJ1-6
clone_size: .
cdr3_aa: CASTAQGQADSPLHF
cdr3_nt: TGTGCCAGTACAGCCCAAGGACAGGCAGATTCACCCCTCCACTTT

v_call: TRBV4-3
d_call: TRBD1
cdr3_length: 20
j_call: TRBJ1-4
clone_size: .
cdr3_aa: CASSRRAGQGSSIVGEKLFF
cdr3_nt: TGCGCCAGCAGCCGGCGAGCGGGACAGGGTAGTTCGATTGTAGGTGAAAAACTGTTTTTT

v_call: TRBV5-1
d_call: TRBD1
cdr3_length: 12
j_call: TRBJ2-7
clone_size: .
cdr3_aa: CASGTGAYEQYF
cdr3_nt: TGCGCCAGTGGAACAGGGGCCTACGAGCAGTACTTC

v_call: TRBV4-3
d_call: .
cdr3_length: 17
j_call: TRBJ1-3
clone_size: .
cdr3_aa: CASSQDHGLLSGNTIYF
cdr3_nt: TGCGCCAGCAGCCAAGATCACGGGTTACTCTCTGGAAACACCATATATTTT

v_call: TRBV14
d_call: .
cdr3_length: 15
j_call: TRBJ2-7
clone_size: .
cdr3_aa: CASSQESDWPYEQYF
cdr3_nt: TGTGCCAGCAGCCAAGAGTCGGACTGGCCTTACGAGCAGTACTTC

v_call: TRBV9
d_call: TRBD1
cdr3_length: 16
j_call: TRBJ2-1
clone_size: .
cdr3_aa: CASSVDRGASYNEQFF
cdr3_nt: TGTGCCAGCAGCGTAGACAGGGGGGCCTCCTACAATGAGCAGTTCTTC

v_call: TRBV6-5
d_call: .
cdr3_length: 14
j_call: TRBJ2-7
clone_size: .
cdr3_aa: CASSYSETGREQYF
cdr3_nt: TGTGCCAGCAGTTACTCAGAGACAGGTAGGGAGCAGTACTTC

v_call: TRBV7-2
d_call: TRBD2
cdr3_length: 16
j_call: TRBJ2-5
clone_size: few
cdr3_aa: CASSLQRGGLAETQYF
cdr3_nt: TGTGCCAGCAGCTTACAGCGGGGGGGCCTTGCAGAGACCCAGTACTTC

v_call: TRBV4-2
d_call: .
cdr3_length: 16
j_call: TRBJ2-7
clone_size: .
cdr3_aa: CASSPGPEQVTYEQYF
cdr3_nt: TGTGCCAGCAGCCCCGGCCCCGAACAGGTTACCTACGAGCAGTACTTC

v_call: TRBV7-2
d_call: TRBD1
cdr3_length: 15
j_call: TRBJ2-1
clone_size: .
cdr3_aa: CASSLHRTGDGEQFF
cdr3_nt: TGTGCCAGCAGCCTTCATCGGACAGGGGACGGGGAGCAGTTCTTC

v_call: TRBV19
d_call: TRBD2
cdr3_length: 16
j_call: TRBJ2-3
clone_size: .
cdr3_aa: CASSISAGGASDTQYF
cdr3_nt: TGTGCCAGTAGTATTTCAGCGGGGGGGGCTTCAGATACGCAGTATTTT

v_call: TRBV30
d_call: .
cdr3_length: 13
j_call: TRBJ2-1
clone_size: .
cdr3_aa: CAWSPSGLQEQFF
cdr3_nt: TGTGCCTGGAGTCCCTCGGGACTCCAAGAGCAGTTCTTC

v_call: TRBV18
d_call: .
cdr3_length: 13
j_call: TRBJ2-5
clone_size: .
cdr3_aa: CASSPIPEGGQYF
cdr3_nt: TGTGCCAGCTCACCAATCCCCGAAGGGGGCCAGTACTTC

v_call: TRBV2
d_call: .
cdr3_length: 17
j_call: TRBJ2-3
clone_size: .
cdr3_aa: CASRAGQTDGSTDTQYF
cdr3_nt: TGTGCCAGCAGGGCGGGACAGACCGATGGAAGCACAGATACGCAGTATTTT

v_call: TRBV6-5
d_call: .
cdr3_length: 15
j_call: TRBJ2-7
clone_size: .
cdr3_aa: CASSLGQPGTYEQYF
cdr3_nt: TGTGCCAGCAGCCTTGGACAGCCCGGGACCTACGAGCAGTACTTC

v_call: TRBV18
d_call: TRBD1
cdr3_length: 13
j_call: TRBJ2-7
clone_size: .
cdr3_aa: CASSRGTAYEQYF
cdr3_nt: TGTGCCAGCTCACGGGGGACAGCCTACGAGCAGTACTTC

v_call: TRBV28
d_call: .
cdr3_length: 15
j_call: TRBJ2-1
clone_size: .
cdr3_aa: CASRSPGLHRGEQFF
cdr3_nt: TGTGCCAGCAGATCCCCGGGACTCCATAGGGGTGAGCAGTTCTTC

v_call: TRBV7-8
d_call: TRBD2
cdr3_length: 15
j_call: TRBJ2-1
clone_size: .
cdr3_aa: CASSSSGELYNEQFF
cdr3_nt: TGTGCCAGCAGCAGCAGCGGGGAACTATACAATGAGCAGTTCTTC

v_call: TRBV5-4
d_call: TRBD2
cdr3_length: 15
j_call: TRBJ2-2
clone_size: .
cdr3_aa: CASSFGTTNPGELFF
cdr3_nt: TGTGCCAGCAGCTTCGGGACTACTAACCCCGGGGAGCTGTTTTTT

v_call: TRBV5-1
d_call: TRBD1
cdr3_length: 16
j_call: TRBJ2-3
clone_size: .
cdr3_aa: CASSLAEGAGTDTQYF
cdr3_nt: TGCGCCAGCAGCTTAGCTGAGGGGGCCGGCACAGATACGCAGTATTTT

v_call: TRBV9
d_call: .
cdr3_length: 14
j_call: TRBJ1-2
clone_size: .
cdr3_aa: CASSAGGVGVGYTF
cdr3_nt: TGTGCCAGCAGCGCTGGGGGGGTGGGGGTTGGCTACACCTTC

v_call: TRBV18
d_call: .
cdr3_length: 15
j_call: TRBJ1-5
clone_size: once
cdr3_aa: CASSPVGVGNQPQHF
cdr3_nt: TGTGCCAGCTCACCGGTCGGGGTGGGCAATCAGCCCCAGCATTTT

v_call: TRBV6-1
d_call: .
cdr3_length: 13
j_call: TRBJ1-1
clone_size: few
cdr3_aa: CASIGVGGTEAFF
cdr3_nt: TGTGCCAGCATTGGGGTCGGAGGCACTGAAGCTTTCTTT

v_call: TRBV7-2
d_call: .
cdr3_length: 14
j_call: TRBJ2-7
clone_size: .
cdr3_aa: CASSSNRAAYEQYF
cdr3_nt: TGTGCCAGCAGCTCGAATCGAGCGGCCTACGAGCAGTACTTC

v_call: TRBV5-1
d_call: .
cdr3_length: 15
j_call: TRBJ2-7
clone_size: .
cdr3_aa: CASSLGSGGAYEQYF
cdr3_nt: TGCGCCAGCAGCTTGGGGAGCGGAGGTGCCTACGAGCAGTACTTC

v_call: TRBV30
d_call: .
cdr3_length: 15
j_call: TRBJ2-1
clone_size: .
cdr3_aa: CAWNLEGGGPNEQFF
cdr3_nt: TGTGCCTGGAATTTAGAGGGGGGGGGCCCCAATGAGCAGTTCTTC

v_call: TRBV29-1
d_call: TRBD1
cdr3_length: 16
j_call: TRBJ2-2
clone_size: .
cdr3_aa: CSAGLRDRGNTGELFF
cdr3_nt: TGCAGCGCCGGGCTCCGGGACAGGGGAAACACCGGGGAGCTGTTTTTT

v_call: TRBV5-1
d_call: TRBD1
cdr3_length: 16
j_call: TRBJ2-5
clone_size: .
cdr3_aa: CASSAGQGLMLETQYF
cdr3_nt: TGCGCCAGCAGCGCAGGACAGGGATTGATGTTGGAGACCCAGTACTTC

v_call: TRBV7-6
d_call: .
cdr3_length: 15
j_call: TRBJ2-7
clone_size: .
cdr3_aa: CASSSRAAETYEQYF
cdr3_nt: TGTGCCAGCAGCTCCAGGGCGGCTGAAACCTACGAGCAGTACTTC

v_call: TRBV28
d_call: TRBD2
cdr3_length: 19
j_call: TRBJ2-7
clone_size: .
cdr3_aa: CASSLLAGGGPGSIYEQYF
cdr3_nt: TGTGCCAGCAGTTTGTTGGCGGGGGGCGGTCCAGGATCGATCTACGAGCAGTACTTC

v_call: TRBV16
d_call: TRBD1
cdr3_length: 16
j_call: TRBJ2-1
clone_size: .
cdr3_aa: CASSNPPRDRVNEQFF
cdr3_nt: TGTGCCAGCAGCAACCCCCCTCGGGACAGGGTCAATGAGCAGTTCTTC

v_call: TRBV4-2
d_call: TRBD2
cdr3_length: 16
j_call: TRBJ2-7
clone_size: .
cdr3_aa: CASSQEGPSGTYEQYF
cdr3_nt: TGTGCCAGCAGCCAAGAAGGCCCTAGCGGAACCTACGAGCAGTACTTC

v_call: TRBV5-6
d_call: TRBD1
cdr3_length: 15
j_call: TRBJ2-5
clone_size: .
cdr3_aa: CASSVPGQGWETQYF
cdr3_nt: TGTGCCAGCAGCGTACCGGGACAGGGGTGGGAGACCCAGTACTTC

v_call: TRBV18
d_call: .
cdr3_length: 13
j_call: TRBJ2-7
clone_size: .
cdr3_aa: CASSPEQDYEQYF
cdr3_nt: TGTGCCAGCTCACCAGAACAGGACTACGAGCAGTACTTC

v_call: TRBV19
d_call: .
cdr3_length: 18
j_call: TRBJ2-5
clone_size: .
cdr3_aa: CASSIRSGTASQRETQYF
cdr3_nt: TGTGCCAGTAGTATTCGATCCGGGACTGCCTCTCAGAGGGAGACCCAGTACTTC

v_call: TRBV7-2
d_call: .
cdr3_length: 13
j_call: TRBJ2-7
clone_size: .
cdr3_aa: CASGGTESYEQYF
cdr3_nt: TGTGCCAGCGGCGGGACAGAAAGCTACGAGCAGTACTTC

v_call: TRBV10-2
d_call: .
cdr3_length: 15
j_call: TRBJ1-6
clone_size: .
cdr3_aa: CASRDPGQSNSPLHF
cdr3_nt: TGCGCCAGCAGGGATCCGGGACAAAGTAATTCACCCCTCCACTTT

v_call: TRBV27
d_call: TRBD2
cdr3_length: 15
j_call: TRBJ2-2
clone_size: .
cdr3_aa: CASTIAGGNTGELFF
cdr3_nt: TGTGCCAGCACCATAGCGGGAGGCAACACCGGGGAGCTGTTTTTT

v_call: TRBV7-2
d_call: .
cdr3_length: 16
j_call: TRBJ2-7
clone_size: .
cdr3_aa: CASSLDWRGTSYEQYF
cdr3_nt: TGTGCCAGCAGCTTAGATTGGCGGGGTACCTCCTACGAGCAGTACTTC

v_call: TRBV4-3
d_call: TRBD2
cdr3_length: 19
j_call: TRBJ2-7
clone_size: .
cdr3_aa: CASSQELAGTFRRSYEQYF
cdr3_nt: TGCGCCAGCAGCCAAGAACTAGCGGGAACGTTTAGGCGATCCTACGAGCAGTACTTC

v_call: TRBV7-8
d_call: TRBD1
cdr3_length: 14
j_call: TRBJ1-1
clone_size: .
cdr3_aa: CASSLGTGRTRAFF
cdr3_nt: TGTGCCAGCAGCCTTGGGACAGGGCGTACAAGAGCTTTCTTT

v_call: TRBV19
d_call: .
cdr3_length: 13
j_call: TRBJ1-5
clone_size: .
cdr3_aa: CASSMSRVQPQHF
cdr3_nt: TGTGCCAGTAGTATGAGTAGAGTTCAGCCCCAGCATTTT

v_call: TRBV7-8
d_call: .
cdr3_length: 15
j_call: TRBJ2-1
clone_size: .
cdr3_aa: CASSYNAGPRNEQFF
cdr3_nt: TGTGCCAGCAGCTACAACGCGGGGCCCAGAAATGAGCAGTTCTTC

v_call: TRBV28
d_call: .
cdr3_length: 20
j_call: TRBJ2-2
clone_size: .
cdr3_aa: CASIGGYEMGLHVNTGELFF
cdr3_nt: TGTGCCAGCATTGGGGGCTATGAAATGGGCCTCCATGTAAACACCGGGGAGCTGTTTTTT

v_call: TRBV6-1
d_call: .
cdr3_length: 16
j_call: TRBJ1-5
clone_size: .
cdr3_aa: CASSEGGWSSNQPQHF
cdr3_nt: TGTGCCAGCAGTGAAGGGGGCTGGAGTAGCAATCAGCCCCAGCATTTT

v_call: TRBV5-1
d_call: .
cdr3_length: 15
j_call: TRBJ2-3
clone_size: .
cdr3_aa: CASSSRGSGPDTQYF
cdr3_nt: TGCGCCAGCAGCTCCCGGGGTTCGGGCCCAGATACGCAGTATTTT

v_call: TRBV7-2
d_call: TRBD2
cdr3_length: 14
j_call: TRBJ2-3
clone_size: .
cdr3_aa: CASSLSGGGDTQYF
cdr3_nt: TGTGCCAGCAGCTTATCGGGGGGAGGGGATACGCAGTATTTT

v_call: TRBV23-1
d_call: .
cdr3_length: 15
j_call: TRBJ2-5
clone_size: .
cdr3_aa: CASSHTDESRETQYF
cdr3_nt: TGCGCCAGCAGTCATACCGATGAGTCGAGGGAGACCCAGTACTTC

v_call: TRBV7-2
d_call: .
cdr3_length: 11
j_call: TRBJ2-7
clone_size: .
cdr3_aa: CASSPSYEQYF
cdr3_nt: TGTGCCAGCAGCCCATCCTACGAGCAGTACTTC

v_call: TRBV6-1
d_call: .
cdr3_length: 12
j_call: TRBJ1-5
clone_size: .
cdr3_aa: CASSETPKPQHF
cdr3_nt: TGTGCCAGCAGTGAAACACCAAAGCCCCAGCATTTT

v_call: TRBV28
d_call: .
cdr3_length: 12
j_call: TRBJ1-1
clone_size: few
cdr3_aa: CASHMTDSEAFF
cdr3_nt: TGTGCCAGTCACATGACAGATTCTGAAGCTTTCTTT